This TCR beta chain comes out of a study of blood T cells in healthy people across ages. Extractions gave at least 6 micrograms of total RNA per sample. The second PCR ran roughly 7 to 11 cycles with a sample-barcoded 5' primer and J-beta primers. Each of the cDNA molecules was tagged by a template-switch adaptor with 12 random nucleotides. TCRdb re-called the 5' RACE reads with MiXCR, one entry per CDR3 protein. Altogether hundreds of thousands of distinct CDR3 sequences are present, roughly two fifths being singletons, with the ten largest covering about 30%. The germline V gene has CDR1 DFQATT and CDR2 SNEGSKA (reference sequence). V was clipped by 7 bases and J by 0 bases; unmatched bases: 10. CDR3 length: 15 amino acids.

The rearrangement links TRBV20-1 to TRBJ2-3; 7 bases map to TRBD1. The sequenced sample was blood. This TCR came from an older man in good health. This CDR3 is CSGWAGQESTDTQYF. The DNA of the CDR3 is TGCAGTGGCTGGGCAGGACAGGAAAGCACAGATACGCAGTATTTT.